This is a list of T cell receptor beta chains from one sample in a study of beta chain features in type 1 diabetes. Measured with immunoSEQ multiplex PCR; TCRdb has only the in-frame clones, and not every one. The sample yields hundreds of thousands of clones, about 29% seen once. Material: naive CD4+ T cells from blood. The receptors were sampled from a man between 18 and 35 years old in good health. CDR3s include the opening cysteine and the closing phenylalanine or tryptophan. D genes are given only for firm matches. Clone size is stated in some rows and not others, as once, few, many or a class when expanded.

clone_size	j_call	d_call	v_call	cdr3_nt	cdr3_aa
few	TRBJ2-7	NA	TRBV27	TGTGCCAGCAGTAGATACAGGGTTGGCTCCTACGAGCAGTACTTC	CASSRYRVGSYEQYF
once	TRBJ2-5	NA	TRBV12-5	TGTGCTAGTGGTTTATCCCTCAGCCAAGAGACCCAGTACTTC	CASGLSLSQETQYF
NA	TRBJ2-7	TRBD2	TRBV30	TGTGCCTGGAGTGTAGAACTAGCGGGACCCTACGAGCAGTACTTC	CAWSVELAGPYEQYF
NA	TRBJ2-7	TRBD1	TRBV15	TGTGCCACCAGTGCTCCTGGACAGGGGAGCAACGAGCAGTACTTC	CATSAPGQGSNEQYF
NA	TRBJ2-1	TRBD2	TRBV10-3	TGTGCCATCAGTGAGTCTGGGACTAGCGGATCAATGACGCAGTTCTTC	CAISESGTSGSMTQFF
NA	TRBJ2-1	NA	TRBV10-1	TGCGCCAGCAGTGCCACATTCAATGGCAATGAGCAGTTCTTC	CASSATFNGNEQFF
few	TRBJ2-4	NA	TRBV30	TGTGCCTGGAGTGGGGGGCTAGGAAACATTCAGTACTTC	CAWSGGLGNIQYF
few	TRBJ1-1	NA	TRBV30	TGTGCCTGGACGCGCACGCCGGTGAACACTGAAGCTTTCTTT	CAWTRTPVNTEAFF
NA	TRBJ2-7	TRBD2	TRBV25-1	TGTGCCAGCAGTCGAGGGGCGGGAGTAGGCTACGAGCAGTACTTC	CASSRGAGVGYEQYF
NA	TRBJ2-1	NA	TRBV30	TGTGCCTGGAGTGGTAATGGGGGCGTAGGGTTCTTC	CAWSGNGGVGFF
once	TRBJ1-4	TRBD1	TRBV29-1	TGCAGCGGTATCCTACAGGGGGACTATGAAAAACTGTTTTTT	CSGILQGDYEKLFF
few	TRBJ2-1	NA	TRBV4-1	TGCGCCAGCAGAACGGTTGGGGTACCCTACAATGAGCAGTTCTTC	CASRTVGVPYNEQFF
NA	TRBJ2-5	NA	TRBV30	TGTGCCTGGAGTAAGGTGGTGGTCCCTCAAGAGACCCAGTACTTC	CAWSKVVVPQETQYF
few	TRBJ1-2	NA	TRBV29-1	TGCAGCGTGTCACAGGGCGTCTATGGCTACACCTTC	CSVSQGVYGYTF
few	TRBJ2-7	NA	TRBV2	TGTGCCAGCAGTGAACAAGCGGGTGGCTCCTACGAGCAGTACTTC	CASSEQAGGSYEQYF
NA	TRBJ1-1	TRBD1	TRBV11-2	TGTGCCAGCAGTTGGGACAGGGGCACTGAAGCTTTCTTT	CASSWDRGTEAFF
once	TRBJ2-1	TRBD2	TRBV9	TGTGCCAGCAGCCCAACTAGCGGAACCCACAATGAGCAGTTCTTC	CASSPTSGTHNEQFF
NA	TRBJ2-2	NA	TRBV6-5	TGTGCCAGCAGTTTCAGGGTTCAACCCGGGGAGCTGTTTTTT	CASSFRVQPGELFF
NA	TRBJ2-1	TRBD2	TRBV5-4	TGTGCCAGCAGCCTGGGCCTAGCGGGAGGGCAGAAGCAGTTCTTC	CASSLGLAGGQKQFF
NA	TRBJ2-3	NA	TRBV30	TGTGCCTGGAGTCCTGTTACAGATACGCAGTATTTT	CAWSPVTDTQYF
NA	TRBJ2-7	TRBD1	TRBV15	TGTGCCACCAGCGGAATTAGACAGGGGGAGTACGAGCAGTACTTC	CATSGIRQGEYEQYF
NA	TRBJ1-2	NA	TRBV28	TGTGCCAGCAGTTTCGGCGCGGGCATTGGCTACACCTTC	CASSFGAGIGYTF
few	TRBJ2-3	NA	TRBV20-1	TGCAGTGCCCAGGGCCCAGATACGCAGTATTTT	CSAQGPDTQYF
NA	TRBJ2-7	NA	TRBV4-3	TGCGCCAGCAGCCATACAGTTATGTACGAGCAGTACTTC	CASSHTVMYEQYF
NA	TRBJ1-1	NA	TRBV7-8	TGTGCCAGCAGCTTAGTAGCGGGCGACACTGAAGCTTTCTTT	CASSLVAGDTEAFF
few	TRBJ2-5	NA	TRBV4-3	TGCGCCAGCAGCCCGCGACTAGAGTACCAAGAGACCCAGTACTTC	CASSPRLEYQETQYF
NA	TRBJ2-4	TRBD1	TRBV13	TGTGCCAGCAGCCATCAGGGGGCTTTCAAAAACATTCAGTACTTC	CASSHQGAFKNIQYF
NA	TRBJ1-1	NA	TRBV29-1	TGCAGCGTTTCGAGGGCACAGGAGTACACTGAAGCTTTCTTT	CSVSRAQEYTEAFF
NA	TRBJ2-7	TRBD1	TRBV9	TGTGCCAGCAGCTTTCGGGACAGGGGCGCCGAGCAGTACTTC	CASSFRDRGAEQYF
NA	TRBJ2-6	NA	TRBV29-1	TGCAGCGTTGAGGGGTACCCTGGGGCCAACGTCCTGACTTTC	CSVEGYPGANVLTF
few	TRBJ2-3	TRBD1	TRBV6-5	TGTGCCAGCAGTATTCGGACAGGACGCACAGATACGCAGTATTTT	CASSIRTGRTDTQYF
NA	TRBJ2-1	TRBD2	TRBV25-1	TGTGCCAGCAGTGTGGCTAGCGGTTACAATGAGCAGTTCTTC	CASSVASGYNEQFF
NA	TRBJ2-1	TRBD2	TRBV5-4	TGTGCCAGCAGCCCTTTGGCGGGAGGCAATGAGCAGTTCTTC	CASSPLAGGNEQFF
NA	TRBJ2-2	NA	TRBV4-1	TGCGCCAGCAGCCAAGTCGTGGGAAGAGGCACCGGGGAGCTGTTTTTT	CASSQVVGRGTGELFF
few	TRBJ2-5	NA	TRBV6-6	TGTGCCAGCATGCGGGAAGAGACCCAGTACTTC	CASMREETQYF
NA	TRBJ1-3	NA	TRBV30	TGTGCCTGGGGCCCAGGGAGCTCTGGAAACACCATATATTTT	CAWGPGSSGNTIYF
few	TRBJ2-5	TRBD2	TRBV30	TGTGCCTGGAGTGTTCCTAGCGGGAGAGGTGGAGAGACCCAGTACTTC	CAWSVPSGRGGETQYF
NA	TRBJ2-7	NA	TRBV4-2	TGTGCCAGCAGCCAAGATAACGAGCAGTACTTC	CASSQDNEQYF
NA	TRBJ2-3	NA	TRBV11-2	TGTGCCAGCAGCTTAGTATCCTCAGATACGCAGTATTTT	CASSLVSSDTQYF
few	TRBJ2-5	NA	TRBV7-9	TGTGCCAGCACCCTTAGGGAGACCCAGTACTTC	CASTLRETQYF
few	TRBJ2-7	NA	TRBV10-3	TGTGCCATCTCCGAGACGTTATTCGGCGACGAGCAGTACTTC	CAISETLFGDEQYF
few	TRBJ1-3	NA	TRBV30	TGTGCCTGGAGTTTAACAGATGGAAACACCATATATTTT	CAWSLTDGNTIYF
few	TRBJ1-5	NA	TRBV2	TGTGCCAGCAAGAACAGGCTTTTAGGGCCCCAGCATTTT	CASKNRLLGPQHF
NA	TRBJ2-1	TRBD1	TRBV30	TGTGCCTGGGACGACAGGGGTGGAATTGTCGGGTTCTTC	CAWDDRGGIVGFF
NA	TRBJ1-2	NA	TRBV2	TGTGCCAGCAGTCTAGGGCCCGATGGCTACACCTTC	CASSLGPDGYTF
NA	TRBJ2-1	NA	TRBV19	TGTGCCAGTAGTATGGGAACAGGGTTGGGTGAGCAGTTCTTC	CASSMGTGLGEQFF
NA	TRBJ1-2	NA	TRBV30	TGTGCCTGGAGTCCCCGGGACTATGGCTACACCTTC	CAWSPRDYGYTF
NA	TRBJ2-7	NA	TRBV5-1	TGCGCCAGCAGCTTGTATGGGGAGGCTGCCTACGAGCAGTACTTC	CASSLYGEAAYEQYF
NA	TRBJ2-3	NA	TRBV9	TGTGCCAGCAGCCCAGGGACCTGGGGAGATACGCAGTATTTT	CASSPGTWGDTQYF